These 5 T cell receptor beta chains share one sample of origin, sequenced in a study of T-cell memory formation after mild COVID-19. MiXCR, applied by TCRdb to the 5' RACE reads, yields one record per CDR3 protein. The table shows roughly 150,000 distinct CDR3 sequences, with approximately 15% occurring only once. Input material: PBMCs or a T cell subset sorted from them (not recorded which). These receptors were collected from an adult woman who had mild COVID-19 (a few samples of this study predate the infection). Cell type and time point are not known.

The rearrangement uses TRBV27 and TRBJ2-5; TRBD1 is a possible D gene (5 bases). Per germline, CDR1 MNHEY and CDR2 SMNVEV (reference sequence). This CDR3 region has 12 residues. V shed 6 bases and J shed 7 bases, with 12 bases lying between them. The CDR3 DNA reads as TGTGCCAGCAGAGGATTAAGGGGGACCCAGTACTTC. Its translation: CASRGLRGTQYF.

This clonotype was seen more than once but under ten times. J is TRBJ2-1 and V is TRBV7-2; 11 bases map to TRBD2. Germline loops: CDR1 SGHTA, CDR2 FQGNSA. The CDR3 extends over 20 amino acids. The junction had 16 bases not matched to a gene; V was cut back by 5 bases and J by 1 base. The CDR3 reads CASSQLYHPTSGSSYNEQFF. The CDR3 region has the DNA TGTGCCAGCAGCCAACTGTACCACCCAACTAGCGGGAGTTCCTACAATGAGCAGTTCTTC.

This clonotype appeared a few times. The rearrangement uses TRBV3-1 and TRBJ1-1, with 7 bases aligning to TRBD1. The V segment lost 3 bases and the J segment 4 bases; nucleotides outside the gene matches: 5. Per germline, CDR1 LGHDT and CDR2 YNNKEL (reference sequence). This CDR3 contains 14 residues. The CDR3 nucleotides are TGTGCCAGCAGCCAGGCTAAGGGGGCCACTGAAGCTTTCTTT. Translating gives CASSQAKGATEAFF.

There are many counts of this clonotype. The genes are TRBV18 and TRBJ2-3, with 7 bases fitting TRBD2. The CDR3 consists of 17 residues. V lost 3 bases and J lost 2; bases outside the gene matches: 11. Germline V gene data show CDR1 as KGHSH and CDR2 as LQKENI. CDR3 DNA sequence: TGTGCCAGCTCACCCCTACCCGGGGGGACCCTCACAGATACGCAGTATTTT. The encoded protein is CASSPLPGGTLTDTQYF.

This clonotype was found many times. The V and J genes are TRBV7-6 and TRBJ1-2; D remains unclear. Per germline, CDR1 SGHVS and CDR2 FNYEAQ. V was cut by 4 bases and J by 7 bases, with 10 bases left in between. The CDR3 runs to 12 residues. In nucleotides, the CDR3 is TGTGCCAGCAGCTACTACTCTAGTGGCTACACCTTC. The encoded protein is CASSYYSSGYTF.